The source of this T cell receptor (beta chain) is a study of blood T cells in healthy people across ages. Study outcomes and limitations: TCR beta diversity, measured per million T cells, fell in a roughly linear way with age.

Germline V gene data show CDR1 as SNHLY and CDR2 as FYNNEI. The CDR3 length is 10 residues. Trimming removed 9 bases at V and 10 bases at J, with 12 bases between. Concerning this clonotype itself: Antigen specificity is unknown.

Researchers collected 7.5 to 10 milliliters of peripheral blood from every single donor. Combining a sample-barcoded 5' primer with a J-beta primer mix, a second PCR ran for roughly 6 to 12 cycles. One entry per CDR3 protein results from TCRdb running MiXCR on the 5' RACE reads. The data show under 1,100,000 distinct CDR3 sequences, about 25% seen once. The same data also went into a second study, on T cells of mothers and their children. That paper notes: Reads obtained per mother exceeded 9.5 million TCR beta CDR3 reads, with some 3 million obtained per child. In both related and unrelated pairs, TCR recombination output is shaped similarly by thymic selection.

This receptor was taken from a girl aged 2 to 9 in good health. The gene calls are TRBV2 and TRBJ1-1; D might be TRBD1 (5 bases). Sequenced input: blood. The CDR3 region is CARFGDVAFF. The CDR3 bases are TGTGCCAGATTTGGGGACGTAGCTTTCTTT.